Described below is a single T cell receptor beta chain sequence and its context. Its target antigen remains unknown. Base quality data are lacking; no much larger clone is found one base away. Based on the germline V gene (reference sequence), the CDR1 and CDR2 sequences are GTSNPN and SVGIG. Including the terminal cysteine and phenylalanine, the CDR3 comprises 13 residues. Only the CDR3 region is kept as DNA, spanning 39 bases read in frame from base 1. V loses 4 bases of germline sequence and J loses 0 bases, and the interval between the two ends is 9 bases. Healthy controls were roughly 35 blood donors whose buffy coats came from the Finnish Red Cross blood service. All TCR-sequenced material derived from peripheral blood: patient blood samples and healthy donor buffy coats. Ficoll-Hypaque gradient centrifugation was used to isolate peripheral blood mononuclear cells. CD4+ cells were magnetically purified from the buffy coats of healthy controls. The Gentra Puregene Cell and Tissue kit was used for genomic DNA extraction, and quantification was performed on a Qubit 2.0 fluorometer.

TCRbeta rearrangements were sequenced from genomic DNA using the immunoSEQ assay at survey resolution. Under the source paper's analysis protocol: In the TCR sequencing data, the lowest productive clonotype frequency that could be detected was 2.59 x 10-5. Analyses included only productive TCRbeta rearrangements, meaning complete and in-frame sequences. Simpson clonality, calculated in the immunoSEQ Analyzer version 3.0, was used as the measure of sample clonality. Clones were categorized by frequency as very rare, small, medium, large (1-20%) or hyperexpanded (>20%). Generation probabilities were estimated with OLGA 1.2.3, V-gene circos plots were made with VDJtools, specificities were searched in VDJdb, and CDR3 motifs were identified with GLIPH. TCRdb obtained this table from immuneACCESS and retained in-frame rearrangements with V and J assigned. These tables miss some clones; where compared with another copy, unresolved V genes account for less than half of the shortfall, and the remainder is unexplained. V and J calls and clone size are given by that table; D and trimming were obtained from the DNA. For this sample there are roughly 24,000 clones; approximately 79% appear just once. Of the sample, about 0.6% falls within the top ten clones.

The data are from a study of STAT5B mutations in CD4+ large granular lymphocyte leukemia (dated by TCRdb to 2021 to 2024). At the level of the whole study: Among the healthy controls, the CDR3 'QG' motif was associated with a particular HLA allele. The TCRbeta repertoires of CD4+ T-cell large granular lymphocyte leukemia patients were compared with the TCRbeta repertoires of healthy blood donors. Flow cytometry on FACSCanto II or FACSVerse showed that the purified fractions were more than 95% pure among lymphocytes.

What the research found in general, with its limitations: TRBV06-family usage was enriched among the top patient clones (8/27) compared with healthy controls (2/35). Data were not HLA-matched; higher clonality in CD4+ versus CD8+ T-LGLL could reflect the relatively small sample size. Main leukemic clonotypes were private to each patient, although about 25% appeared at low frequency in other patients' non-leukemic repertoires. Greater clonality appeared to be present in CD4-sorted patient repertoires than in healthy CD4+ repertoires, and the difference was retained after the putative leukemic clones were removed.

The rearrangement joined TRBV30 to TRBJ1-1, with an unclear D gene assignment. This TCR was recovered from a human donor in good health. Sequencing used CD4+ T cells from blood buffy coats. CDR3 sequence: CAWITRVNTEAFF. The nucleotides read TGTGCCTGGATAACGCGGGTGAACACTGAAGCTTTCTTT. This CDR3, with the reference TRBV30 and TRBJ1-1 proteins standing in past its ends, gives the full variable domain SQTIHQWPATLVQPVGSPLSLECTVEGTSNPNLYWYRQAAGRGLQLLFYSVGIGQISSEVPQNLSASRPQDRQFILSSKKLLLSDSGFYLCAWITRVNTEAFFGQGTRLTVV.